The 7 T cell receptor beta chains in this list originate from one sample, sequenced in a study of control samples from healthy donors and cancer patients. Clones were sequenced by immunoSEQ multiplex PCR, and TCRdb holds only the in-frame ones, with some missing. The sample yields about 130,000 clones, roughly 88% seen once. The specimen sequenced was blood. These receptors originate from a man aged 50-59 years in good health.

As for this clone: One end of the junction does not line up with germline, which may come from a read error. This chain connects TRBV7-7 to TRBJ2-7, with TRBD1 matching over 12 bases. From germline, CDR1 is SSHAT and CDR2 FNYEAQ (reference sequence). There are 14 residues in the CDR3. CDR3 coding DNA: TGTGCTAGCAGCACCGGGACAGGGGGCAACGAGCAGTACTTC. Encoded protein: CASSTGTGGNEQYF.

This chain links TRBV9 with TRBJ2-7; 7 bases fit TRBD1. V lost 0 bases to trimming and J lost 0 bases; unmatched junction nucleotides: 3. This CDR3 is 15 amino acids long. CDR1 SGDLS and CDR2 YYNGEE come from the germline V gene. The DNA of the CDR3 is TGTGCCAGCAGCGTAGGACAGGGTTACTCCTACGAGCAGTACTTC. The encoded protein is CASSVGQGYSYEQYF.

This chain joins TRBV18 and TRBJ1-2; D gene uncertain. Trimming cost V 2 bases and J 8 bases, with 12 bases left between them. The CDR3 is 13 residues long. The germline V gene has CDR1 KGHSH and CDR2 LQKENI. The CDR3 reads CASSPGRVGGYTF. DNA of the CDR3: TGTGCCAGCTCACCAGGAAGGGTTGGCGGCTACACCTTC.

The genes are TRBV28 and TRBJ1-5; 8 bases are a match to TRBD1. CDR1 MDHEN and CDR2 SYDVKM come from the germline V gene. Losses at the gene ends were 2 bases for V and 5 bases for J; bases not matched to a gene: 5. The CDR3 covers 15 residues. CDR3 in amino acids: CASSLGPGGDQPQHF. The CDR3 coding sequence is TGTGCCAGCAGTTTAGGGCCAGGGGGCGATCAGCCCCAGCATTTT.

The chain carries TRBV11-1 and TRBJ1-2; D ambiguous. The CDR3 runs to 14 residues. The V gene's germline CDR1 is SGHAT and CDR2 FQDESV (reference sequence). V was clipped by 1 base and J by 6 bases, with 12 bases between them. Here the CDR3 reads CASSLGWTSDGYTF. CDR3 coding DNA: TGTGCCAGCAGCTTAGGGTGGACGTCAGATGGCTACACCTTC.

The rearrangement uses TRBV12-3 or TRBV12-4 and TRBJ2-2; D perhaps matches TRBD2 (6 bases). The V and J ends lost 3 bases and 7 bases respectively, with 9 bases between them. The CDR3 length is 13 residues. CDR3 in DNA: TGTGCCAGCAGTTTGGTTAGCGGCGGGGAGCTGTTTTTT. Translated, it gives CASSLVSGGELFF.

The gene calls are TRBV11-2 and TRBJ2-2; the D is unclear. Trimming took off 3 bases at V and 4 bases at J, with 6 bases between the two ends. The germline CDR1 and CDR2 sequences are SGHAT and FQNNGV. This CDR3 has 13 amino acids. This CDR3 reads CASSLGGTGELFF. CDR3 in DNA: TGTGCCAGCAGCTTGGGCGGCACCGGGGAGCTGTTTTTT.